Listed here is a single TCR beta chain. Its antigen remains unknown. The record originates from a study of CD8+ T cells in alopecia areata. Study conclusions and caveats: Higher clonality and more expanded CD8+ clones appeared in lesional than normal scalp.

The germline V gene has CDR1 SNHLY and CDR2 FYNNEI. This CDR3 is built from 16 residues. With 4 bases clipped from V and 1 base from J, the junction kept 1 base outside the gene matches. The authors extracted RNA and reverse transcribed it into cDNA as the sequencing template. Clones were sequenced by immunoSEQ multiplex PCR, and TCRdb holds only the in-frame ones, with some missing. Among 100,000 to 130,000 clones listed, approximately 61% were seen once. Sequencing was carried out using NKG2D-low CD8+ T cells sorted from blood. The TCR was taken from a human donor with alopecia areata. The rearrangement links TRBV2 to TRBJ2-1; TRBD2 matches 13 bases. CDR3 sequence: CASSGLAGGSYNEQFF. The CDR3, as DNA: TGTGCCAGCAGTGGACTAGCGGGAGGTTCCTACAATGAGCAGTTCTTC.